The present TCR beta chain was sequenced within a study of immune cell composition in non-small cell lung cancer. About this clone itself: The antigen remains undetermined.

Assay: immunoSEQ multiplex PCR; the TCRdb copy retains only in-frame clones and omits some. The repertoire includes around 2,500 clones, about 74% of them detected once, and 4.7% sits in the top ten. The CDR3 consists of 14 residues. Whole-study findings and limits: Squamous carcinomas (roughly 80%) more often had tumour-associated clones >0.5% than adenocarcinomas (roughly 35%). Lung squamous cell carcinoma tumours had significantly higher top 10 clone scores and productive clonality than lung adenocarcinoma.

The V and J genes are TRBV21-1 and TRBJ1-1; TRBD1 is taken as the D call from the table, unchecked against the DNA. TRBV21-1 is given as a pseudogene. Sequenced sample: lung tumor tissue. The clonotype comes from a human donor with non-small cell lung cancer. The CDR3 region is CASSPRCRGDEAFF. The CDR3 nucleotides are TGTGCCAGCAGCCCACGATGCAGGGGAGATGAAGCTTTCTTT.